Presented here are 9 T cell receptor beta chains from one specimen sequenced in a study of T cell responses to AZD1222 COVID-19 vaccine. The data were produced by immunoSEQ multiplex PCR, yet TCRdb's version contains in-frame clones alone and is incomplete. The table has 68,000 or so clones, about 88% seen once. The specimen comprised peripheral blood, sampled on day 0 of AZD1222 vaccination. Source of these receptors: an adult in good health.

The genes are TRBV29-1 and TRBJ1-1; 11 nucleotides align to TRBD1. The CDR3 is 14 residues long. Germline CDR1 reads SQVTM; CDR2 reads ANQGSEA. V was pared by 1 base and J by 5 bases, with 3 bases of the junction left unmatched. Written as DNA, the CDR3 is TGCAGCGTTGAAGGGGGACAGGGGGGAACTGAAGCTTTCTTT. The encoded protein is CSVEGGQGGTEAFF.

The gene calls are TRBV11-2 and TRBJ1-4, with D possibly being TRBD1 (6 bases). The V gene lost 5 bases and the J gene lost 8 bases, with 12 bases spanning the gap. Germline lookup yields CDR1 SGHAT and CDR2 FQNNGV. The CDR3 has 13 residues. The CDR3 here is CASSVTGIEKLFF. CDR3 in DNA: TGTGCCAGCAGCGTCACAGGGATAGAAAAACTGTTTTTT. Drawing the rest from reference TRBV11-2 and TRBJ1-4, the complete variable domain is EAGVAQSPRYKIIEKRQSVAFWCNPISGHATLYWYQQILGQGPKLLIQFQNNGVVDDSQLPKDRFSAERLKGVDSTLKIQPAKLEDSAVYLCASSVTGIEKLFFGSGTQLSVL.

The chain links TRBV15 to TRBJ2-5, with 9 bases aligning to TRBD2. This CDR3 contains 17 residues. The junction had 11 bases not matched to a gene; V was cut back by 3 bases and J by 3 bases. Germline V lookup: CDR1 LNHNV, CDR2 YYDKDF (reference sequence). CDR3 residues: CATSSLTGLAPEETQYF. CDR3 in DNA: TGTGCCACCAGCAGCTTAACAGGACTAGCGCCAGAAGAGACCCAGTACTTC.

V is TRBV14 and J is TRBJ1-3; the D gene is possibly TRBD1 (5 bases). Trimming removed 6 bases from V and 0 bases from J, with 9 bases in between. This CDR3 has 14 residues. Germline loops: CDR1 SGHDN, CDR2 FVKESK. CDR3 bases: TGTGCCAGCAGACGGGGCCACTCTGGAAACACCATATATTTT. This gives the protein CASRRGHSGNTIYF.

CDR3 DNA sequence: TGTGCCAGCAGTTACTCGAGTGAAGGGGGGTACGAGCAGTACTTC. Amino acid sequence: CASSYSSEGGYEQYF. The chain employs TRBV6-5 and TRBJ2-7; D tentatively reads TRBD1 or TRBD2 (6 bases each). The germline CDR1 and CDR2 sequences are MNHEY and SVGAGI. This CDR3 is built from 15 residues. Trimming took off 0 bases at V and 4 bases at J, with 13 bases between the two ends.

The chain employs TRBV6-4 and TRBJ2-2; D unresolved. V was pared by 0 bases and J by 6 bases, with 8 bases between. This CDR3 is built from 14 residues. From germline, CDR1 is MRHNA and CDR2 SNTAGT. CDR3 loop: CASSDSKRAGELFF. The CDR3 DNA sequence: TGTGCCAGCAGTGACTCGAAAAGGGCCGGGGAGCTGTTTTTT.

The CDR3 loop is CASSEGTGPNNEQFF. The CDR3 DNA sequence: TGTGCCAGCAGCGAAGGGACAGGCCCAAACAATGAGCAGTTCTTC. The chain joins TRBV11-3 to TRBJ2-1; 8 bases match TRBD1. From germline, CDR1 is SGHNT and CDR2 YENEEA. The CDR3 runs to 15 residues. Trimming at V came to 5 bases and at J to 5 bases, leaving 8 bases not matched to a gene.

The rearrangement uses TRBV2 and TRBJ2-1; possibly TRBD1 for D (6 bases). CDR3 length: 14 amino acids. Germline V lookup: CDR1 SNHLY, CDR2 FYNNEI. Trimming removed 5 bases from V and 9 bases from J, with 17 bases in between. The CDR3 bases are TGTGCCAGCAGTCAGCAGGGGTATATCGGTGAGCAGTTCTTC. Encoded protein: CASSQQGYIGEQFF.

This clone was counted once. This chain's CDR3 is CASSWDTQLTEAFF. CDR3 coding DNA: TGTGCCAGCAGCTGGGACACCCAGTTAACTGAAGCTTTCTTT. This chain links TRBV5-6 with TRBJ1-1; maybe TRBD1 (6 bases). The CDR3 spans 14 residues. Germline CDR1 and CDR2: SGHDT and YYEEEE. V was pared by 3 bases and J by 5 bases, with 14 bases between.